This entry lists 7 T cell receptor beta chains sequenced from one sample in a study of blood T cell repertoires in COVID-19. This table comes from immunoSEQ multiplex PCR, and its TCRdb copy is limited to in-frame clones, with some not included. The sample has about 100,000 clones, approximately 79% seen once. The source material was peripheral blood. These TCRs come from a woman older than 75 with active or convalescent COVID-19.

V and J are TRBV11-2 and TRBJ2-3; 8 bases match TRBD2. Looked up from germline, CDR1 is SGHAT and CDR2 is FQNNGV. This CDR3 has 16 amino acids. The trim removed 1 base at V and 8 bases at J, leaving 11 bases unmatched. CDR3 region: CASSLASGGPSRTQYF. DNA of the CDR3: TGTGCCAGCAGCTTAGCTTCGGGAGGGCCCTCGCGTACGCAGTATTTT.

This clone was observed a single time. The V call is TRBV7-9, the J call TRBJ2-1; D ambiguous. Per the germline V gene, CDR1 is SEHNR and CDR2 is FQNEAQ (reference sequence). This CDR3 has 15 amino acids. Trimming took off 5 bases at V and 9 bases at J, with 20 bases between the two ends. The CDR3 sequence: CASSIPGTPESEQFF. CDR3 sequence (DNA): TGTGCCAGCAGCATCCCCGGCACCCCGGAGAGTGAGCAGTTCTTC.

The chain is built from TRBV28 and TRBJ2-2; TRBD1 matches 9 bases. The germline CDR1 and CDR2 sequences are MDHEN and SYDVKM. V dropped 8 bases and J dropped 3; count of bases not matched to a gene: 7. CDR3 length equals 15 residues. The CDR3 DNA reads TGTGCCAGCGGAGGACAGGGGACGTACACCGGGGAGCTGTTTTTT. Residues: CASGGQGTYTGELFF.

This chain links TRBV24-1 with TRBJ2-5, with 12 nucleotides matching TRBD1. In germline, CDR1 is KGHDR, CDR2 SFDVKD. J was trimmed by 2 bases and V by 2 bases; bases with no gene match: 5. The CDR3 length is 17 residues. CDR3 nucleotide sequence: TGTGCCACCAGTGATTCCGGGGGACAGGGGGCGCAAGAGACCCAGTACTTC. Amino acid sequence: CATSDSGGQGAQETQYF.

The chain uses TRBV29-1 and TRBJ1-2; D is undetermined. There are 11 residues in the CDR3. Trimming took 3 bases from V and 4 from J, leaving 6 bases between them. The germline gives CDR1 SQVTM, CDR2 ANQGSEA. CDR3 nucleotide sequence: TGCAGCGTTGAGAACTTCTATGGCTACACCTTC. Translating gives CSVENFYGYTF.

The V call is TRBV29-1, the J call TRBJ2-3; D unresolved. Trimming took 6 bases from V and 3 from J, leaving 13 bases between them. Per germline, CDR1 SQVTM and CDR2 ANQGSEA. CDR3 length equals 13 residues. The CDR3 loop is CSVQRIGTDTQYF. The DNA of the CDR3 is TGCAGCGTACAGAGAATTGGGACAGATACGCAGTATTTT.

This chain links TRBV2 with TRBJ2-5; TRBD2 agrees at 8 bases. CDR3 length: 13 residues. Germline CDR1 and CDR2: SNHLY and FYNNEI. V lost 8 bases and J lost 5; bases outside the gene matches: 7. The CDR3 protein is CASCPTGGETQYF. CDR3 bases: TGTGCCAGCTGCCCCACGGGGGGGGAGACCCAGTACTTC.